This T cell receptor beta chain was recovered during a study of T cell responses to AZD1222 COVID-19 vaccine. Findings and limits, study-wide: Clonal diversity was possibly underestimated; the donors were predominantly white British and more often female. Reportedly, nearly half the spike-specific TCRs target unmutated variant regions. CD4 TCRs linked to vaccination spanned spike, dominating at 160-218 and 743-854.

Germline V gene sequence: CDR1 MNHNS, CDR2 SASEGT. Trimming took 2 bases from V and 4 from J; bases not matched to a gene: 6. The CDR3 is 15 amino acids. TCRdb's copy holds only in-frame clones and misses some; the assay was immunoSEQ multiplex PCR. The table includes some 170,000 clones, just over 90% detected once. This clone has more than one count but fewer than ten. As yet, its antigen is unknown. The source was peripheral blood, collected on day 0 of AZD1222 vaccination. The gene calls are TRBV6-1 and TRBJ1-2; 8 nucleotides align to TRBD1. This receptor was taken from an adult in good health. Here the CDR3 DNA reads TGTGCCAGCAGTGAAATACAGGGGGAATTCTATGGCTACACCTTC. Translated: CASSEIQGEFYGYTF.